This T cell receptor (beta chain) was found in a study of cytomegalovirus exposure and HLA in healthy donors. Both 60 Vbeta primers and 13 Jbeta primers went into the PCR. Clones were read by immunoSEQ multiplex PCR, and TCRdb kept only the in-frame ones, dropping some. The sample includes 160,000 or so clones, roughly 80% of them seen just once. CDR1 and CDR2 from the germline V gene are SGHRS and YFSETQ. The CDR3 loop spans 15 amino acids. J was trimmed by 5 bases and V by 1 base; bases with no gene match: 8. Sequences were obtained from PBMCs. The TCR sequence derives from a male donor in good health and CMV-seronegative. The chain combines TRBV5-1 with TRBJ2-7; 8 bases map to TRBD2. In DNA, the CDR3 is TGCGCCAGCAGCTTGAGGATAGCGGGAAGCCACGAGCAGTACTTC. Its translation is CASSLRIAGSHEQYF.